Presented here are 11 T cell receptor beta chains from one specimen sequenced in a study of T cell changes during pregnancy in multiple sclerosis. Assay used: immunoSEQ multiplex PCR; TCRdb lists only in-frame clones, some missing. Of about 26,000 clones listed, approximately 89% were seen once; the top ten hold approximately 16%. Sequences were derived from CD8+ T cells from peripheral blood mononuclear cells, sampled in the second trimester of pregnancy. The origin of the receptors is a female donor with multiple sclerosis, enrolled in a pregnancy study.

The chain combines TRBV6-1 with TRBJ2-1, with D possibly TRBD2 on 5 matching bases. The CDR3 covers 16 residues. The V end was cut by 1 base, the J end by 5 bases, with 15 bases between. Germline V gives CDR1 MNHNS, CDR2 SASEGT. CDR3 sequence (DNA): TGTGCCAGCAGTGAAGGGATCGGGATCATAAACAATGAGCAGTTCTTC. Protein product: CASSEGIGIINNEQFF.

The chain recombines TRBV29-1 with TRBJ1-1; TRBD1 agrees at 9 bases. J was trimmed by 3 bases and V by 4 bases; bases with no gene match: 6. The CDR3 is 14 amino acids. CDR1 is SQVTM and CDR2 is ANQGSEA in the germline V gene. The CDR3 DNA follows: TGCAGCGTTGGACAGGGGGTAGGGTACACTGAAGCTTTCTTT. Its protein product is CSVGQGVGYTEAFF.

This clone turned up a few times. The V call is TRBV7-9, the J call TRBJ2-7; 9 bases are a match to TRBD2. CDR1 and CDR2 (germline): SEHNR, FQNEAQ (reference sequence). The CDR3 is 14 amino acids. The J segment lost 0 bases and the V segment lost 6 bases, leaving 3 bases of the junction unmatched. CDR3 in amino acids: CASRNSGSSYEQYF. CDR3 coding DNA: TGTGCCAGCAGGAATAGCGGGAGCTCCTACGAGCAGTACTTC.

This rearrangement joins TRBV29-1 to TRBJ1-4; TRBD1 agrees at 7 bases. CDR1 and CDR2 from the germline V gene are SQVTM and ANQGSEA. J gave up 2 bases and V 7 bases, and 10 bases lay outside the gene matches. This CDR3 has 15 amino acids. The chain's CDR3 is CSGQGERATNEKLFF. CDR3 bases: TGCAGCGGACAGGGAGAAAGGGCGACTAATGAAAAACTGTTTTTT.

The gene calls are TRBV29-1 and TRBJ1-4; D not certain. With 4 bases removed from V and 5 bases from J, the gap between germline ends came to 5 bases. This CDR3 has 11 residues. Germline V gene sequence: CDR1 SQVTM, CDR2 ANQGSEA. The CDR3 region has the DNA TGCAGCGTTGGACTAAATGAAAAACTGTTTTTT. This sequence encodes CSVGLNEKLFF.

V gene TRBV28 combines with J gene TRBJ1-5; no firm D call. Germline V gene data show CDR1 as MDHEN and CDR2 as SYDVKM. The V and J ends lost 2 bases and 5 bases respectively, with 16 bases between them. This CDR3 comprises 16 residues. This CDR3 reads CASSLGRSGIDQPQHF. CDR3 bases: TGTGCCAGCAGTTTAGGTCGCAGCGGGATTGATCAGCCCCAGCATTTT.

V gene TRBV19 combines with J gene TRBJ1-1; possible D gene TRBD1, 5 bases. This CDR3 is 14 amino acids long. Trimming removed 3 bases from V and 1 base from J, with 9 bases in between. Germline V gene lookup returns CDR1 LNHDA and CDR2 SQIVND (reference sequence). CDR3 in amino acids: CASSMGGGNTEAFF. The CDR3 region has the DNA TGTGCCAGTAGTATGGGGGGTGGGAACACTGAAGCTTTCTTT.

This rearrangement joins TRBV4-3 to TRBJ2-7; a possible D gene is TRBD2 (6 bases). Looked up from germline, CDR1 is LGHNA and CDR2 is YSLEER. The CDR3 contains 15 residues. V was shortened by 0 bases and J by 4 bases, with 13 bases between the two germline ends. The CDR3 spells CASSQDTAGTYEQYF. The CDR3 region has the DNA TGCGCCAGCAGCCAAGACACGGCGGGAACTTACGAGCAGTACTTC.

This chain uses TRBV14 with TRBJ1-4; 9 bases line up with TRBD1. Per the germline V gene, CDR1 is SGHDN and CDR2 is FVKESK. V lost 0 bases, J lost 4 bases, and 3 bases stayed unmatched. The CDR3 spans 16 residues. The CDR3 loop reads CASSQEGDRVNEKLFF. The CDR3 DNA reads TGTGCCAGCAGCCAAGAAGGGGACAGGGTTAATGAAAAACTGTTTTTT.

The chain combines TRBV7-2 with TRBJ2-7, with 7 bases aligning to TRBD2. V trimming: 4 bases; J trimming: 1 base; junction bases outside the gene matches: 4. Looked up from germline, CDR1 is SGHTA and CDR2 is FQGNSA. This CDR3 comprises 14 residues. CDR3 bases: TGTGCCAGCAGCTGGGTCGGGGGGTCCTACGAGCAGTACTTC. This sequence encodes CASSWVGGSYEQYF.

The V gene is TRBV5-6, the J gene TRBJ2-2, with TRBD1 identical over 7 bases. Trimming took 3 bases from V and 0 from J; bases not matched to a gene: 5. This CDR3 is built from 16 residues. CDR1 is SGHDT and CDR2 is YYEEEE in the germline V gene. CDR3 residues: CASSSRTGANTGELFF. The DNA of the CDR3 is TGTGCCAGCAGCTCTCGGACAGGTGCGAACACCGGGGAGCTGTTTTTT.